The sequence of this T cell receptor beta chain was determined in a study of cytomegalovirus exposure and HLA in healthy donors. Study overall: Within the Caucasian-associated ancestry cluster were around 81% of the approximately 370 genotyped donors. Study results and caveats: Some public TCRs appeared in many individuals, while most sequences were rare. Links to common viral pathogens appeared, in a later analysis, for several of the most significant clusters.

As regards this clone: Antigen unknown.

J gave up 7 bases and V 8 bases, and 4 bases lay outside the gene matches. There are 12 residues in the CDR3. The germline CDR1 and CDR2 sequences are MDHEN and SYDVKM. The PCR had 60 Vbeta and 13 Jbeta primers. Clones were sequenced by immunoSEQ multiplex PCR, and TCRdb holds only the in-frame ones, with some missing. Of approximately 84,000 clones in the sample, approximately 82% were seen once. Sequencing was carried out using PBMCs. This TCR derives from a man aged 35-49 years in good health and CMV-seronegative. This sequence joins TRBV28 and TRBJ2-1, with 8 bases matching TRBD1. The CDR3 coding sequence is TGTGCCAGCGCAGGGGGCGGGAATGAGCAGTTCTTC. This encodes CASAGGGNEQFF.